Listed here are 7 T cell receptor beta chains from one sample, sequenced in a study of T cell responses to AZD1222 COVID-19 vaccine. Profiling relied on immunoSEQ multiplex PCR, and the TCRdb table lists in-frame clones only, not all of them. The sample has about 200,000 clones, over 85% seen once; the top ten hold roughly 1%. This specimen consisted of peripheral blood, obtained 28 days after the second AZD1222 dose. The receptors stem from an adult who received the AZD1222 COVID-19 vaccine.

The V gene is TRBV7-2, the J gene TRBJ1-3; perhaps TRBD1 as D (5 bases). There are 16 residues in the CDR3. V was cut by 2 bases and J by 1 base, with 12 bases left in between. Per the germline V gene, CDR1 is SGHTA and CDR2 is FQGNSA. CDR3 DNA: TGTGCCAGCAGCTTATGGGGGAGCGGGTCTGGAAACACCATATATTTT. This translates into CASSLWGSGSGNTIYF.

This sequence joins TRBV7-2 and TRBJ1-6, with D unclear. Trimming took 1 base from V and 10 from J, leaving 5 bases between them. Germline CDR1 is SGHTA and CDR2 is FQGNSA. This CDR3 spans 12 amino acids. The CDR3 DNA reads as TGTGCCAGCAGCTTAGGGGTCTCACCCCTCCACTTT. Amino acids: CASSLGVSPLHF.

V is TRBV3-1 (or the pseudogene TRBV3-2) and J is TRBJ2-2; 8 nucleotides align to TRBD1. V gave up 6 bases and J gave up 4 bases; unmatched junction bases: 7. The CDR3 covers 15 residues. The germline V gene has CDR1 LGHDT and CDR2 YNNKEL (reference sequence). The CDR3 DNA follows: TGTGCCAGCAGGACGGACAGGGCCGGCACCGGGGAGCTGTTTTTT. This codes for CASRTDRAGTGELFF.

This chain connects TRBV7-6 to TRBJ1-3; D remains unclear. Deletions cut 4 bases from V and 8 bases from J, with 12 bases between. The CDR3 runs 13 residues. The germline V gene encodes CDR1 SGHVS and CDR2 FNYEAQ. As DNA, the CDR3 is TGTGCCAGCAGCTATCGAGAGACGGACACCATATATTTT. Translating it yields CASSYRETDTIYF.

Remarks on this clone: Other DNA variants within this sample encode the same CDR3. V usage is TRBV7-7 and J usage is TRBJ2-7, with D perhaps matching TRBD2 (6 bases). Germline CDR1 and CDR2: SSHAT and FNYEAQ (reference sequence). The CDR3 is 14 amino acids. Trimming left V 2 bases short and J 3 bases short, with 11 bases between. This chain's CDR3 is CASSLSDGGYEQYF. The CDR3 DNA follows: TGTGCCAGCAGCTTAAGTGACGGGGGCTACGAGCAGTACTTC. The full variable domain, completed using reference TRBV7-7 and TRBJ2-7, is GAGVSQSPRYKVTKRGQDVTLRCDPISSHATLYWYQQALGQGPEFLTYFNYEAQPDKSGLPSDRFSAERPEGSISTLTIQRTEQRDSAMYRCASSLSDGGYEQYFGPGTRLTVT.

Turning to this clone: At one of its ends the junction is not consistent with the germline gene, which may arise from a read error. The rearrangement links TRBV6-2 or TRBV6-3 to TRBJ1-1, with D hard to call. Germline values: CDR1 MNHEY, CDR2 SVGEGT. This CDR3 region has 12 residues. The CDR3 protein is CASSYQSRRLNF. In DNA form, the CDR3 reads TGTGCCAGCAGTTATCAGAGCCGCCGACTTAACTTT.

This rearrangement joins TRBV28 to TRBJ2-3; no clear D gene. Germline lookup yields CDR1 MDHEN and CDR2 SYDVKM. The CDR3 loop spans 14 amino acids. Trimming shortened V by 6 bases and J by 0 bases, and 10 bases separated the two germline ends. The DNA of the CDR3 is TGTGCCAGCAGCCCCGGATCTAGCACAGATACGCAGTATTTT. Translating it yields CASSPGSSTDTQYF. Based on the CDR3 plus reference TRBV28 and TRBJ2-3, the full variable domain is DVKVTQSSRYLVKRTGEKVFLECVQDMDHENMFWYRQDPGLGLRLIYFSYDVKMKEKGDIPEGYSVSREKKERFSLILESASTNQTSMYLCASSPGSSTDTQYFGPGTRLTVL.